A selection of T cell receptor beta chains follows, all from one sample in a study of T cells in Graves' hyperthyroidism and ophthalmopathy. TCRdb re-called the multiplex PCR reads through MiXCR, storing one row per CDR3 protein. This table holds under 200,000 distinct CDR3 sequences, over 8% found once. Sequenced sample: blood. Receptors originate from a woman aged 18-30 years with Graves' hyperthyroidism that later progressed to Graves' ophthalmopathy. Each CDR3 is given with its conserved first and last residue. Each record gives: clone size, V gene, J gene, D gene, CDR3 DNA, CDR3 protein. The D gene is left open where the match is weak. Only part of the rows carry a size: once, few, many, or a class if the clone is expanded.

many	TRBV7-3	TRBJ2-5	-	TGTGCCAGCGCTGGGAGGCACCAAGAGACCCAGTACTTC	CASAGRHQETQYF
many	TRBV20-1	TRBJ2-2	TRBD2	TGCAGTGCTAGAAGAATATCTAGCGGGGGAAACACCGGGGAGCTGTTTTTT	CSARRISSGGNTGELFF
many	TRBV30	TRBJ1-1	-	TGTGCCTGGAAAGCGAACACTGAAGCTTTCTTT	CAWKANTEAFF
many	TRBV12-3/TRBV12-4	TRBJ1-2	-	TGTGCCAGCAGTTTTCAAAGGACTAGCACCTTC	CASSFQRTSTF
many	TRBV30	TRBJ2-3	-	TGTGCCTGGAGTCCGACCCTGAAGGTCACAGATACGCAGTATTTT	CAWSPTLKVTDTQYF
few	TRBV7-6	TRBJ2-7	-	TGTGCCAGCAGCTTAGAAGGTTGGGGGAATTACGAGCAGTACTTC	CASSLEGWGNYEQYF
many	TRBV6-1	TRBJ1-5	-	TGTGCCAGCAGTTCCCTCCGGGGCAATCAGCCCCAGCATTTT	CASSSLRGNQPQHF
-	TRBV6-4	TRBJ1-1	-	TGTGCCAGCAGTGACTCGAGTGGAGCTAATGGCACTGAAGCTTTCTTT	CASSDSSGANGTEAFF
-	TRBV9	TRBJ2-7	TRBD2	TGTGCCAGCAGCGTAGCCGGGACTAGCGGGGGAAACGAGCAGTACTTC	CASSVAGTSGGNEQYF
-	TRBV30	TRBJ2-7	TRBD1	TGTGCCTGGAGTGCCGACAGGGGGGCCGCCTACGAGCAGTACTTC	CAWSADRGAAYEQYF
many	TRBV19	TRBJ1-6	-	TGTGCCAGTAGCACCGTTACTCATAATTCACCCCTCCACTTT	CASSTVTHNSPLHF
few	TRBV6-1	TRBJ2-7	TRBD1	TGTGCCAGCGTAGCGTTCCGGGACAGGGGGCCCGAGCAGTACTTC	CASVAFRDRGPEQYF
many	TRBV7-9	TRBJ2-5	TRBD1	TGTGCCAGCAGCTTAGAGGGGGCTTGGGAGACCCAGTACTTC	CASSLEGAWETQYF
few	TRBV19	TRBJ2-4	TRBD1	TGTGCCAGTAGTCCACCGGGACAGGTGGTACACATTCAGTACTTC	CASSPPGQVVHIQYF
many	TRBV12-3/TRBV12-4	TRBJ1-5	-	TGTGCCAGCAGTTTTGCCGGGTATGCGGGTCAGCCCCAGCATTTT	CASSFAGYAGQPQHF
many	TRBV6-1	TRBJ1-5	-	TGTGCCAGCAGTGATCAGGCGGCAGGGTGGAATCAGCCCCAGCATTTT	CASSDQAAGWNQPQHF
many	TRBV19	TRBJ2-5	-	TGTGCCAGTAGTCGAAGACAGGAACAAGAGACCCAGTACTTC	CASSRRQEQETQYF
once	TRBV24-1	TRBJ2-5	TRBD2	TGTGCCACCAGTGACCCTGGGACTAGCGGACAAGAGACCCAGTACTTC	CATSDPGTSGQETQYF
many	TRBV6-1	TRBJ2-5	TRBD1	TGTGCCAGCAGCCACCTACATGACAGGGAGCAAGAGACCCAGTACTTC	CASSHLHDREQETQYF
many	TRBV10-3	TRBJ2-3	-	TGTGCCATCAGTGAGAGACCCGGCGATACGCAGTATTTT	CAISERPGDTQYF
-	TRBV5-4	TRBJ2-3	-	TGTGCCAGCAGCCCGAGACCCCAAGGCACAGATACGCAGTATTTT	CASSPRPQGTDTQYF
-	TRBV7-2	TRBJ2-2	TRBD2	TGTGCCAGCAGCCAATATAGCGGGAGTTCCGGGGAGCTGTTTTTT	CASSQYSGSSGELFF
-	TRBV5-5	TRBJ2-7	-	TGTGCCAGCAGCTTCGACATATACGAGCAGTACTTC	CASSFDIYEQYF
many	TRBV28	TRBJ1-3	-	TGTGCCAGCTTCCGTTACGGAGACTCTGGAAACACCATATATTTT	CASFRYGDSGNTIYF
many	TRBV6-1	TRBJ2-7	-	TGTGCCAGCCGGCGGGGCCCCAACTCCTACGAGCAGTACTTC	CASRRGPNSYEQYF
-	TRBV18	TRBJ1-6	-	TGTGCCAGCTCACCACAGGCGGGATGGAATTCACCCCTCCACTTT	CASSPQAGWNSPLHF